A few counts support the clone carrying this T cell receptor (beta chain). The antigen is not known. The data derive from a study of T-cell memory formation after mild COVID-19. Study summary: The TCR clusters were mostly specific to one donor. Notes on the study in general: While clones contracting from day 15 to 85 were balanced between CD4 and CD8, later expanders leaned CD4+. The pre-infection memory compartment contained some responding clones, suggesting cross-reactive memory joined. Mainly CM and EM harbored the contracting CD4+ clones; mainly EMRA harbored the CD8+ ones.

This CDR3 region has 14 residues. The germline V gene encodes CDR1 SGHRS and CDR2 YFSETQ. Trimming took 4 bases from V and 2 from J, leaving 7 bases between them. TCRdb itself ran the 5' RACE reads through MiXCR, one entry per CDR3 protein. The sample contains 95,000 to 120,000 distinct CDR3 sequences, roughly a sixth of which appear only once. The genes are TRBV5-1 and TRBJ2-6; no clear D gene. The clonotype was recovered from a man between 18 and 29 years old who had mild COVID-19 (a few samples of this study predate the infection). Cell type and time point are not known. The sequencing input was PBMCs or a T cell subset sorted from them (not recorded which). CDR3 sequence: CASSRGAGANVLTF. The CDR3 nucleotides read TGCGCCAGCAGCCGAGGAGCTGGGGCCAACGTCCTGACTTTC. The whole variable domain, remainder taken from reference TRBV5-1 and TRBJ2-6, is KAGVTQTPRYLIKTRGQQVTLSCSPISGHRSVSWYQQTPGQGLQFLFEYFSETQRNKGNFPGRFSGRQFSNSRSEMNVSTLELGDSALYLCASSRGAGANVLTFGAGSRLTVL.